Below, 10 T cell receptor beta chains from the same sample are listed, as sequenced in a study of CD8 T cells in ankylosing spondylitis. TCRdb re-derived calls from the 5' RACE reads in MiXCR, one entry per CDR3 protein. The repertoire holds 80,000 to 100,000 distinct CDR3 sequences, with 8% to 10% as singletons. The sequencing input was blood, either unsorted or a sorted T cell fraction (not recorded which). The source is a male donor with ankylosing spondylitis or in good health (not recorded which).

Many counts were recorded for this clonotype. The chain couples TRBV7-8 to TRBJ2-7; 10 bases fit TRBD1. This CDR3 spans 16 amino acids. V dropped 2 bases and J dropped 3; count of bases not matched to a gene: 7. Germline loops: CDR1 SGHVS, CDR2 FQNEAQ. For the CDR3, the DNA is TGTGCCAGCAGCTTACCCAGACAGGGGGCTAACTACGAGCAGTACTTC. Translation gives CASSLPRQGANYEQYF.

This clonotype was seen many times. The rearrangement links TRBV12-3 or TRBV12-4 to TRBJ2-3; TRBD1 aligns across 7 bases. J gave up 0 bases and V 6 bases, and 3 bases lay outside the gene matches. There are 14 residues in the CDR3. CDR3 region: CASSDRVSTDTQYF. The CDR3 nucleotides are TGTGCCAGCAGCGACAGGGTGAGCACAGATACGCAGTATTTT.

This clonotype showed up many times. The chain couples TRBV5-1 to TRBJ2-1; 10 bases align to TRBD1. The CDR3 is 16 residues long. The V segment lost 2 bases and the J segment 7 bases; nucleotides outside the gene matches: 9. In germline, CDR1 is SGHRS, CDR2 YFSETQ. The CDR3 sequence: CASSFRDRGLWNEQFF. The DNA of the CDR3 is TGCGCCAGCAGCTTTCGCGACAGGGGGCTTTGGAATGAGCAGTTCTTC. The variable domain in full, with the rest retrieved from reference TRBV5-1 and TRBJ2-1, is KAGVTQTPRYLIKTRGQQVTLSCSPISGHRSVSWYQQTPGQGLQFLFEYFSETQRNKGNFPGRFSGRQFSNSRSEMNVSTLELGDSALYLCASSFRDRGLWNEQFFGPGTRLTVL.

In this sample, this clonotype turned up many times. The J gene is TRBJ2-7, the V gene TRBV2; TRBD1 matches 8 bases. Trimming removed 7 bases from V and 2 bases from J; junction bases left unmatched: 7. Looked up from germline, CDR1 is SNHLY and CDR2 is FYNNEI. The CDR3 is 14 residues long. The chain's CDR3 is CASKPGTGTYEQYF. Here the CDR3 DNA reads TGTGCCAGCAAGCCCGGGACAGGAACCTACGAGCAGTACTTC.

This clonotype appeared many times. This chain links TRBV7-2 with TRBJ2-1; D is undetermined. The CDR3 has 14 residues. Trimming pared 1 base from V and 6 bases from J, leaving 10 bases between. CDR1 is SGHTA and CDR2 is FQGNSA in the germline V gene. The CDR3 sequence: CASSLEASSNEQFF. The CDR3 bases are TGTGCCAGCAGCTTAGAAGCTAGTTCCAATGAGCAGTTCTTC.

This clonotype was recorded a few times. The genes are TRBV5-1 and TRBJ2-3; perhaps TRBD1 as D (6 bases). Deletions cut 4 bases from V and 0 bases from J, with 15 bases between. The CDR3 is made up of 16 amino acids. Germline CDR1 and CDR2: SGHRS and YFSETQ. CDR3 in amino acids: CASSADRLTSTDTQYF. Here the CDR3 DNA reads TGCGCCAGCAGCGCCGACAGGCTCACTAGCACAGATACGCAGTATTTT.

This chain links TRBV9 with TRBJ1-1, with 9 nucleotides matching TRBD1. Per the germline V gene, CDR1 is SGDLS and CDR2 is YYNGEE. J was trimmed by 4 bases and V by 5 bases; bases with no gene match: 9. The CDR3 sequence is 15 residues long. This chain's CDR3 is CASSQGTGRLTEAFF. CDR3 nucleotides: TGTGCCAGCAGTCAAGGGACAGGGAGGCTCACTGAAGCTTTCTTT. The full variable domain, its missing parts supplied by reference TRBV9 and TRBJ1-1, is DSGVTQTPKHLITATGQRVTLRCSPRSGDLSVYWYQQSLDQGLQFLIQYYNGEERAKGNILERFSAQQFPDLHSELNLSSLELGDSALYFCASSQGTGRLTEAFFGQGTRLTVV.

This clonotype was recorded many times. The chain employs TRBV2 and TRBJ2-7; D not resolved. Germline V gives CDR1 SNHLY, CDR2 FYNNEI. V lost 8 bases to trimming and J lost 3 bases, with 11 bases between them. This CDR3 is built from 12 residues. The CDR3 loop is CASGRAHYEQYF. CDR3 bases: TGTGCCAGCGGCCGGGCACACTACGAGCAGTACTTC.

At least ten counts were recorded for this clonotype. The chain combines TRBV9 with TRBJ2-7, with 9 nucleotides matching TRBD1. The CDR3 totals 19 residues. Per germline, CDR1 SGDLS and CDR2 YYNGEE. The V and J ends lost 3 bases and 3 bases, in that order; junction bases with no gene match: 19. CDR3 nucleotides: TGTGCCAGCAGCGCCGAAGTAGTGGGACAGGGAAAAGAGGGCTACGAGCAGTACTTC. Translating it yields CASSAEVVGQGKEGYEQYF.

This chain links TRBV4-2 with TRBJ2-3; tentatively, D is TRBD2 (6 bases). This CDR3 contains 14 residues. Trimming pared 0 bases from V and 13 bases from J, leaving 17 bases between. Germline CDR1 and CDR2: LGHNA and YNFKEQ. The CDR3 region is CASSQDQGLNVEYF. CDR3 coding DNA: TGTGCCAGCAGCCAAGATCAAGGACTAAACGTGGAGTATTTT.